The TCR beta chain under discussion was sequenced for a study of response to subunit inactivated influenza vaccine. Study-wide results and limits: The authors suggested that every seasonal influenza vaccination recruits few new T cells.

The CDR3 sequence is 14 residues long. V shed 1 base and J shed 4 bases, with 10 bases lying between them. This clonotype has just a few counts. Its antigen is unknown. TCRdb re-derived calls from the RT-PCR reads in MiXCR, one entry per CDR3 protein. The table records fewer than 700,000 distinct CDR3 sequences, 10% to 15% of them present only once. The V call is TRBV12-3 or TRBV12-4, the J call TRBJ2-5, with a weak D call TRBD2 (6 bases). The clonotype comes from a man aged 50-60 years who received an inactivated influenza vaccine. Specimen: PBMCs from blood, collected roughly 46 days after vaccination. CDR3 in amino acids: CASSLVEGGETQYF. In DNA form, the CDR3 reads TGTGCCAGCAGTTTAGTAGAGGGAGGAGAGACCCAGTACTTC.